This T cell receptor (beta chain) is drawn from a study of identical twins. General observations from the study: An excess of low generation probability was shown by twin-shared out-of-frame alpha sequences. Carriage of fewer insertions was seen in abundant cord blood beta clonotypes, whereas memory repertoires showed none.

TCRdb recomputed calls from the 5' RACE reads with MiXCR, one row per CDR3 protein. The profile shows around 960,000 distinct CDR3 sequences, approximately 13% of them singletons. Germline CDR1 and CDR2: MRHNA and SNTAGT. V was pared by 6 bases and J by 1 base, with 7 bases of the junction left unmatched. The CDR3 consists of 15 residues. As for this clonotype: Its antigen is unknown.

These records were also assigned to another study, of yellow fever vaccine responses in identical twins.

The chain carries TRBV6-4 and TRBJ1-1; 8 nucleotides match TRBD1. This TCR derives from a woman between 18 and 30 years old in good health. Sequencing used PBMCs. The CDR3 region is CASRARQGPNTEAFF. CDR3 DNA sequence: TGTGCCAGCAGAGCCCGACAGGGGCCGAACACTGAAGCTTTCTTT.